The T cell receptor (beta chain) described here comes from a study of blood T cell repertoires in COVID-19. In the study overall: The United States, Italy and Spain were the sources of the acute and convalescent COVID-19 samples. From T cells, B-cell-depleted T cells, or PBMCs came the material, which was cDNA or gDNA.

This clone was seen a few times. The CDR3 loop spans 12 amino acids. Germline V lookup: CDR1 SGHNT, CDR2 YYREEE (reference sequence). Between the trimmed V and J ends, which lost 4 bases and 8 bases, there was a span of 9 bases. Study processing details: Estimation of nucleated cell counts was performed using reference gene primer amplification. Only in-frame clones appear in the TCRdb table, and some are missing; sequencing was by immunoSEQ multiplex PCR. Clone size and the V and J calls come from that table; the DNA yielded D and trimming. The sample consists of about 76,000 clones, nearly 80% of them appearing once.

V gene TRBV5-4 combines with J gene TRBJ1-4, with D hard to call. Sequencing was carried out using peripheral blood. The clonotype comes from a human donor in a cohort sampled during active COVID-19. CDR3 sequence: CASSRRAEKLFF. CDR3 bases: TGTGCCAGCAGCAGGAGGGCCGAAAAACTGTTTTTT.